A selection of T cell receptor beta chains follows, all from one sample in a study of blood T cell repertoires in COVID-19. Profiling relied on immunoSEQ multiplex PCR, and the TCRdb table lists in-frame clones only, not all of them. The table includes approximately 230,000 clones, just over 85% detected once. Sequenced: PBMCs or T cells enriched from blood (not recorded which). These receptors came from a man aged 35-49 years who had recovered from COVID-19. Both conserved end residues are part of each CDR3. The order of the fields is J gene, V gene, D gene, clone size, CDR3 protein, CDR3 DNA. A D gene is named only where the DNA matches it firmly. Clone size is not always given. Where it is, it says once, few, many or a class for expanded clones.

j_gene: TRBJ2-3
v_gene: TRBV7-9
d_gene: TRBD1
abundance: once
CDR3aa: CASSPRQGAVDTQYF
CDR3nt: TGTGCCAGCAGCCCAAGACAGGGAGCGGTAGATACGCAGTATTTT

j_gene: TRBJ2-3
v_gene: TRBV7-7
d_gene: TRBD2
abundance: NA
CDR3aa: CASSLGLASTDTQYF
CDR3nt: TGTGCTAGCAGCTTAGGACTAGCCTCCACAGATACGCAGTATTTT

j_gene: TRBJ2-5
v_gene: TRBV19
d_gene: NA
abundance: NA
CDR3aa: CASRDRWTAQETQYF
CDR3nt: TGTGCCAGTAGGGATCGGTGGACAGCCCAAGAGACCCAGTACTTC

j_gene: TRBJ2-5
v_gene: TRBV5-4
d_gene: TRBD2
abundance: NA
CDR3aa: CASSPYSGGETQYF
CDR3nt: TGTGCCAGCAGCCCATATAGCGGGGGTGAGACCCAGTACTTC

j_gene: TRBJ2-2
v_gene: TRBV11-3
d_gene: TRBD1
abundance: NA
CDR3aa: CASSPGGRTNTGELFF
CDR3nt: TGTGCCAGCAGTCCAGGGGGACGGACGAACACCGGGGAGCTGTTTTTT

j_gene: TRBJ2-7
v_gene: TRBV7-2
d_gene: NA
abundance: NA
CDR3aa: CASTPGRDRLTYEQYF
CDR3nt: TGTGCCAGCACGCCCGGGAGGGACAGACTGACGTACGAGCAGTACTTC

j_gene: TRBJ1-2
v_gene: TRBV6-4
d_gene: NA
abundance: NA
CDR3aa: CASSESRANYGYTF
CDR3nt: TGTGCCAGCAGTGAGTCCCGGGCTAACTATGGCTACACCTTC

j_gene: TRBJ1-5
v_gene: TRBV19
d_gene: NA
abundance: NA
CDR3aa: CASNEGGFNQPQHF
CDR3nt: TGTGCCAGTAATGAGGGAGGGTTCAATCAGCCCCAGCATTTT

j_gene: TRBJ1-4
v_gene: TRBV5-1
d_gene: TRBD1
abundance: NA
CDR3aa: CASSLAGTGGEKLFF
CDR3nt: TGCGCCAGCAGCTTGGCCGGGACAGGGGGTGAAAAACTGTTTTTT

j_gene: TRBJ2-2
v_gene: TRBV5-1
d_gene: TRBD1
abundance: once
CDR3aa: CASSFGQGANTGELFF
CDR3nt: TGCGCCAGCAGCTTTGGACAGGGGGCGAACACCGGGGAGCTGTTTTTT

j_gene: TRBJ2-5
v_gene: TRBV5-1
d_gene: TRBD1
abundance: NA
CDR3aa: CASSLGQGQETQYF
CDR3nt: TGCGCCAGCAGCTTAGGACAGGGCCAAGAGACCCAGTACTTC

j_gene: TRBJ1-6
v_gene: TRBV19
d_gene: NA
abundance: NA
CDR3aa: CASQTDGLWSPLHF
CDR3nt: TGTGCCAGCCAGACTGACGGGTTGTGGTCACCCCTCCACTTT

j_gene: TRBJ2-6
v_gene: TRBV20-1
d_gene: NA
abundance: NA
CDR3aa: CSASSSGTGANVLTF
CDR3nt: TGCAGTGCTAGTTCTTCGGGGACTGGGGCCAACGTCCTGACTTTC

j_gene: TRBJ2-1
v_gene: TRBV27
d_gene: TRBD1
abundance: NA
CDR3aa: CASSQQGAHEQFF
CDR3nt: TGTGCCAGCAGTCAACAGGGGGCACATGAGCAGTTCTTC

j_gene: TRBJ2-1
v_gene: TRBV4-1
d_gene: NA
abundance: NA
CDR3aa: CASSQGLYNEQFF
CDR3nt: TGCGCCAGCAGCCAGGGACTTTACAATGAGCAGTTCTTC

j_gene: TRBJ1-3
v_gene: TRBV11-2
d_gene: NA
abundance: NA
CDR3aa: CASSIGQSSGNTIYF
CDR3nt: TGTGCCAGCAGCATCGGACAGAGCTCTGGAAACACCATATATTTT

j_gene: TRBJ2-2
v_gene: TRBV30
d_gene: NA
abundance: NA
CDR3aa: CAWSAQASTGELFF
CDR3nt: TGTGCCTGGAGTGCACAGGCTTCCACCGGGGAGCTGTTTTTT

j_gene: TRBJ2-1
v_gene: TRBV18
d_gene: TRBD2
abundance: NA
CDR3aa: CASSPPGVAGGSLSYNEQFF
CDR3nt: TGTGCCAGCTCACCACCAGGCGTAGCGGGGGGGTCCCTCTCCTACAATGAGCAGTTCTTC

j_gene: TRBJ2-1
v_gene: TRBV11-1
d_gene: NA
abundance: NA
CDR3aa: CASSFMSGGFNEQFF
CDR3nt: TGTGCCAGCAGCTTTATGTCCGGGGGATTCAATGAGCAGTTCTTC

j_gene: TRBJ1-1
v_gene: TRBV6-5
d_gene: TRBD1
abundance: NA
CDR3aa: CASSPDRDMNTEAFF
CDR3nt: TGTGCCAGCAGTCCTGACAGGGACATGAACACTGAAGCTTTCTTT

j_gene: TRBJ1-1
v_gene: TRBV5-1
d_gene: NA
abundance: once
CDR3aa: CASSLTDRGTEAFF
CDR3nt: TGCGCCAGCAGCCTCACTGACAGAGGCACTGAAGCTTTCTTT

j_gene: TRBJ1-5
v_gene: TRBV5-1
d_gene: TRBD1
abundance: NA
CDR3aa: CASSPGQPNQPQHF
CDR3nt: TGCGCCAGCAGCCCGGGACAGCCTAATCAGCCCCAGCATTTT

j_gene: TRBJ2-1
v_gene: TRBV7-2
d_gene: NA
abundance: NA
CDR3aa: CASSLVALGYNEQFF
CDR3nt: TGTGCCAGCAGCTTAGTCGCCCTAGGCTACAATGAGCAGTTCTTC

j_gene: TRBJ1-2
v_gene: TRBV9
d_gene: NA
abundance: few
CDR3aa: CASSVNGQGYTF
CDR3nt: TGTGCCAGCAGCGTAAATGGGCAGGGCTACACCTTC

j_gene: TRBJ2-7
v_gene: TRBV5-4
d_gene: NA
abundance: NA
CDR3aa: CASSYGLSYEQYF
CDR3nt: TGTGCCAGCAGCTACGGACTATCCTACGAGCAGTACTTC

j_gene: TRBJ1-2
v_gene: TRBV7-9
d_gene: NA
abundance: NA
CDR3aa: CASSPAGEVMGYTF
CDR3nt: TGTGCCAGCAGCCCAGCGGGGGAGGTAATGGGCTACACCTTC

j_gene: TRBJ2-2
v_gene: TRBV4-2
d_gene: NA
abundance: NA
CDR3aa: CASSQERHTNTGELFF
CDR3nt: TGTGCCAGCAGCCAAGAGAGACACACGAACACCGGGGAGCTGTTTTTT

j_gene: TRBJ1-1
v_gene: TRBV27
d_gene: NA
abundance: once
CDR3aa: CASSQPTGEAFF
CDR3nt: TGTGCCAGCAGCCAACCCACGGGTGAAGCTTTCTTT

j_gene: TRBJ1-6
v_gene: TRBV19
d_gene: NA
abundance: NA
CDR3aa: CASSSQGHYNSPLHF
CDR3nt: TGTGCCAGTAGTTCCCAGGGCCATTATAATTCACCCCTCCACTTT

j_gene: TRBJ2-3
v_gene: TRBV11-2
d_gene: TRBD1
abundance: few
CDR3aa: CASSPQDRGTDTQYF
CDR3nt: TGTGCCAGCAGCCCCCAGGACAGGGGGACGGATACGCAGTATTTT

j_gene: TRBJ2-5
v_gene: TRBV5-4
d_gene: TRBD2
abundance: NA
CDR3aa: CASSFPSGGEETQYF
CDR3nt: TGTGCCAGCAGCTTCCCTAGCGGGGGGGAAGAGACCCAGTACTTC

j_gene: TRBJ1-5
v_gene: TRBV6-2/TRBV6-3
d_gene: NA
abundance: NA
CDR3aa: CASSYSKGAGQPQHF
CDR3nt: TGTGCCAGCAGTTACTCGAAAGGGGCGGGGCAGCCCCAGCATTTT

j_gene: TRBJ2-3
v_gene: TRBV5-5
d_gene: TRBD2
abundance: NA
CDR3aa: CASSLSLAGGPDTQYF
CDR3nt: TGTGCCAGCAGCTTGTCACTAGCGGGGGGGCCAGATACGCAGTATTTT

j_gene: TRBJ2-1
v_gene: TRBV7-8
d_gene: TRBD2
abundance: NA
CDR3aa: CASSREPSGTNNEQFF
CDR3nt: TGTGCCAGCAGCCGAGAACCTAGCGGGACTAACAATGAGCAGTTCTTC

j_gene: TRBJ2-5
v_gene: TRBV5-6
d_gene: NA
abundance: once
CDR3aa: CASSLGLGGETQYF
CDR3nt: TGTGCCAGCAGCTTGGGACTGGGAGGAGAGACCCAGTACTTC

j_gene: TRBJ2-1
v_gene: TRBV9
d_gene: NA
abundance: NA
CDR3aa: CASSVEGTLAGYNEQFF
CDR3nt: TGTGCCAGCAGCGTAGAAGGGACGCTGGCGGGATACAATGAGCAGTTCTTC

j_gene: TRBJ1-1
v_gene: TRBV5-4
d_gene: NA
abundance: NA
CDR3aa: CASSWGSYTEAFF
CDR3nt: TGTGCCAGCAGCTGGGGCAGCTACACTGAAGCTTTCTTT

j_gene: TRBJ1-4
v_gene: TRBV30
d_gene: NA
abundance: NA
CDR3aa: CAWSVRQGEKLFF
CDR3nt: TGTGCCTGGAGTGTAAGGCAGGGGGAAAAACTGTTTTTT

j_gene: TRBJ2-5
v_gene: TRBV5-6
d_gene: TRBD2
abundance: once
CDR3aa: CASSLPSGGALETQYF
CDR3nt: TGTGCCAGCAGCCTCCCTAGCGGGGGGGCCTTGGAGACCCAGTACTTC

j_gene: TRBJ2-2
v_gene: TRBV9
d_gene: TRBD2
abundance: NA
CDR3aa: CASSVSFSGRTGELFF
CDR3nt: TGTGCCAGCAGCGTTTCTTTTAGCGGGAGAACCGGGGAGCTGTTTTTT